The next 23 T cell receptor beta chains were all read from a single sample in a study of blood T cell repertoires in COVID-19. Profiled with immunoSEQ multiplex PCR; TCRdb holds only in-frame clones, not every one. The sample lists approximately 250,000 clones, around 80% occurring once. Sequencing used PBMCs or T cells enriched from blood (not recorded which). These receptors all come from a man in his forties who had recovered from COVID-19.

The CDR3: CASSLVGQPNEKLFF. As DNA, the CDR3 is TGTGCCAGCAGCTTAGTGGGACAGCCCAATGAAAAACTGTTTTTT. The chain carries TRBV7-9 and TRBJ1-4, with 7 bases aligning to TRBD1. The CDR3 has 15 residues. Germline CDR1 SEHNR, CDR2 FQNEAQ (reference sequence). V trimming: 1 base; J trimming: 5 bases; junction bases outside the gene matches: 4.

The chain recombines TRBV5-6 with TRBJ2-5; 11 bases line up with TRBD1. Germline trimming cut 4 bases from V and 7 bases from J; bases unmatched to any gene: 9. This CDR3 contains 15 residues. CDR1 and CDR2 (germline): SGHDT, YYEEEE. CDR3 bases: TGTGCCAGCAGCGTTGGGACAGGGGGATATAGGACCCAGTACTTC. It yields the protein CASSVGTGGYRTQYF.

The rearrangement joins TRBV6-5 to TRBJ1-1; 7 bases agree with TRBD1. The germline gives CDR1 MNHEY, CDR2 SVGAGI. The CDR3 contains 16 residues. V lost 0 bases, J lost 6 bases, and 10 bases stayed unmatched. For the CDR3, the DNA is TGTGCCAGCAGTTACTCGATAGGCAGGGGGATAGCTGAAGCTTTCTTT. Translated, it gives CASSYSIGRGIAEAFF.

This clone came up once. CDR3 sequence (DNA): TGTGCCAGCAGCGTGGCCACAGGGGATTTCTACGAGCAGTACTTC. It specifies CASSVATGDFYEQYF. The chain links TRBV9 to TRBJ2-7; TRBD1 matches at 7 bases. Germline CDR1 and CDR2: SGDLS and YYNGEE. This CDR3 comprises 15 residues. With 2 bases clipped from V and 3 bases from J, the junction kept 8 bases outside the gene matches.

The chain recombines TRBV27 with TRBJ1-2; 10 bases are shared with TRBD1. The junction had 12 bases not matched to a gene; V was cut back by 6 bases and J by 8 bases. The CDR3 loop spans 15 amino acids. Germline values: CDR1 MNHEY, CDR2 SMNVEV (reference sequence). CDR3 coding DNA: TGTGCCAGCAGGAGGGGTTGGGGGACAGGGGTCGGCTACACCTTC. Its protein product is CASRRGWGTGVGYTF.

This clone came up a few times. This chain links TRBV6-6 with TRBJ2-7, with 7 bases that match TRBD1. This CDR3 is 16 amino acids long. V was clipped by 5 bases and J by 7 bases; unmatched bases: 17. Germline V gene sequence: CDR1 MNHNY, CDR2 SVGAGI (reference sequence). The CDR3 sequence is CASSRRTARTGGEQYF. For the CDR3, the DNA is TGTGCCAGCAGTCGACGCACCGCTCGGACAGGCGGTGAGCAGTACTTC.

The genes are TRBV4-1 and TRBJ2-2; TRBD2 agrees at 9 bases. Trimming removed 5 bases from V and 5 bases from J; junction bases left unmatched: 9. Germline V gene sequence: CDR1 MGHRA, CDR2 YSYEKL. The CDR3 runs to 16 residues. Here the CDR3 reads CASSSRGGAATGELFF. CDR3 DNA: TGCGCCAGCAGCTCACGCGGGGGGGCTGCGACCGGGGAGCTGTTTTTT.

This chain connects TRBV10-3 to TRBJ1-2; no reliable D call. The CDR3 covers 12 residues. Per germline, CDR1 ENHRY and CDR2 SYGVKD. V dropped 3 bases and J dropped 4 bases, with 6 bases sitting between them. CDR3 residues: CAISETAYGYTF. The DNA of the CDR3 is TGTGCCATCAGTGAAACAGCCTATGGCTACACCTTC.

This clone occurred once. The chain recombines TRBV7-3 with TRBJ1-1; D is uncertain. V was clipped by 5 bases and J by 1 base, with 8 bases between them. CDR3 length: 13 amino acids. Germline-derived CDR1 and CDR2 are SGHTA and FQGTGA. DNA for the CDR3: TGTGCCAGCAGCACGGGGAGGAACACTGAAGCTTTCTTT. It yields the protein CASSTGRNTEAFF.

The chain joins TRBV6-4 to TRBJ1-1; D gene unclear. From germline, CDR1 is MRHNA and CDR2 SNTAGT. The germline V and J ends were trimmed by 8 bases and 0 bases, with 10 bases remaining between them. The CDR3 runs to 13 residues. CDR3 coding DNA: TGTGCCAGCGCGCGAGCCTTGAACACTGAAGCTTTCTTT. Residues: CASARALNTEAFF.

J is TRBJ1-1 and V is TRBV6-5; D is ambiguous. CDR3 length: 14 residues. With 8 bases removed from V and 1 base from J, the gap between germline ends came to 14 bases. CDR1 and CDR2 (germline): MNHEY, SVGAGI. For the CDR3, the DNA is TGTGCCAGCGGGTTGGGGAGAGGGAACACTGAAGCTTTCTTT. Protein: CASGLGRGNTEAFF.

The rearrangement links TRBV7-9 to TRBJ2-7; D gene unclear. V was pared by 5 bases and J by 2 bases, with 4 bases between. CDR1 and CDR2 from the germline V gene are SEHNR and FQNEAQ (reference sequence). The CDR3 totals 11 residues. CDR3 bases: TGTGCCAGCAGCCAGGCCTACGAGCAGTACTTC. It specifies CASSQAYEQYF.

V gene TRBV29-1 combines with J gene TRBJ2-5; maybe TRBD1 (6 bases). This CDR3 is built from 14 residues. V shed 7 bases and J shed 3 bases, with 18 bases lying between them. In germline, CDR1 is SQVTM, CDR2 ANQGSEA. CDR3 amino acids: CSATLWTAEETQYF. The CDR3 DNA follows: TGCAGCGCTACCTTATGGACAGCTGAAGAGACCCAGTACTTC. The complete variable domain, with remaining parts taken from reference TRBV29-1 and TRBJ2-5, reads SAVISQKPSRDICQRGTSLTIQCQVDSQVTMMFWYRQQPGQSLTLIATANQGSEATYESGFVIDKFPISRPNLTFSTLTVSNMSPEDSSIYLCSATLWTAEETQYFGPGTRLLVL.

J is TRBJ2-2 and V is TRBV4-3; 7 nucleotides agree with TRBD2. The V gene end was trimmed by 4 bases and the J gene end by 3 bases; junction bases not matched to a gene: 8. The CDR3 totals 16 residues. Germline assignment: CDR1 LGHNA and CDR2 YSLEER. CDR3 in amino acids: CASSPRPLADTGELFF. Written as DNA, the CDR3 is TGCGCCAGCAGCCCGAGGCCCCTAGCGGACACCGGGGAGCTGTTTTTT.

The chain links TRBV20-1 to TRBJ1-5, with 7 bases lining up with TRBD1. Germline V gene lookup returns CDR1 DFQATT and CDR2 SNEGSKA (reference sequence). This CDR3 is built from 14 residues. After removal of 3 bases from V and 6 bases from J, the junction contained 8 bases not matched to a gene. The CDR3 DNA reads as TGCAGTGCTAGTGAGGGGGCGCCCGGTCAGCCCCAGCATTTT. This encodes CSASEGAPGQPQHF.

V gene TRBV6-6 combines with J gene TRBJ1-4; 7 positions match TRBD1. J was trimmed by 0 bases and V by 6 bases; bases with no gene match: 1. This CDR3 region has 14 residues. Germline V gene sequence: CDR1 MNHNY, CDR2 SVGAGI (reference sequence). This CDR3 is CASSQGATNEKLFF. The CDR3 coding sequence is TGTGCCAGCAGCCAGGGGGCAACTAATGAAAAACTGTTTTTT.

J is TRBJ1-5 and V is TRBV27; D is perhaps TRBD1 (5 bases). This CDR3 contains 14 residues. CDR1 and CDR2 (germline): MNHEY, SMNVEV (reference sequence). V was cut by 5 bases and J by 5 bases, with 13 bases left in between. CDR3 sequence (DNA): TGTGCCAGCAGTCTAACCGGGGGATATCAGCCCCAGCATTTT. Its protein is CASSLTGGYQPQHF.

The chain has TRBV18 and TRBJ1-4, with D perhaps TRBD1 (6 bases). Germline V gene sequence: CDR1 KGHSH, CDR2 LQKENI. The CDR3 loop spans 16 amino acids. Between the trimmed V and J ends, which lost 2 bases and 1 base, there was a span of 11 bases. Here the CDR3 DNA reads TGTGCCAGCTCACCAACCAGGGGTTTAACTAATGAAAAACTGTTTTTT. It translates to CASSPTRGLTNEKLFF. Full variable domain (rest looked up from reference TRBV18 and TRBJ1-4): NAGVMQNPRHLVRRRGQEARLRCSPMKGHSHVYWYRQLPEEGLKFMVYLQKENIIDESGMPKERFSAEFPKEGPSILRIQQVVRGDSAAYFCASSPTRGLTNEKLFFGSGTQLSVL.

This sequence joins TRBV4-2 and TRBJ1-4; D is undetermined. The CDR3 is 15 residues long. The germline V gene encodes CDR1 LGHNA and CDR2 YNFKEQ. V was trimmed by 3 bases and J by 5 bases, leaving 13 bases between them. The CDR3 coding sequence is TGTGCCAGCAGCCACCTACAGTATGAGAATGAAAAACTGTTTTTT. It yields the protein CASSHLQYENEKLFF.

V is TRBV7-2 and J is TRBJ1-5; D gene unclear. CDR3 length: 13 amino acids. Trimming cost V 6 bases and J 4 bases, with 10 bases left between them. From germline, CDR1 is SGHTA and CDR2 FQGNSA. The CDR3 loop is CASSQLINQPQHF. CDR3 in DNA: TGTGCCAGCAGTCAACTAATAAATCAGCCCCAGCATTTT.

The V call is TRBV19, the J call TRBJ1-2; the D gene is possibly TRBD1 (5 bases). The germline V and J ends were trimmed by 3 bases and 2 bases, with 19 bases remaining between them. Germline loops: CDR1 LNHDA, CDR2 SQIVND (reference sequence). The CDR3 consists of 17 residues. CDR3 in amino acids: CASSIDLAQGPNYGYTF. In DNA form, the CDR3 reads TGTGCCAGTAGTATCGATCTTGCGCAGGGCCCCAACTATGGCTACACCTTC.

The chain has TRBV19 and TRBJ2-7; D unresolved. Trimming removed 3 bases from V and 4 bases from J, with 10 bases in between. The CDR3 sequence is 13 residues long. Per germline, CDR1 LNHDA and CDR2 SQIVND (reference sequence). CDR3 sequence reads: CASSIGEIYEQYF. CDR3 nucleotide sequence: TGTGCCAGTAGTATTGGTGAGATTTACGAGCAGTACTTC. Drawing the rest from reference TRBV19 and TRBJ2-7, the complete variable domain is DGGITQSPKYLFRKEGQNVTLSCEQNLNHDAMYWYRQDPGQGLRLIYYSQIVNDFQKGDIAEGYSVSREKKESFPLTVTSAQKNPTAFYLCASSIGEIYEQYFGPGTRLTVT.

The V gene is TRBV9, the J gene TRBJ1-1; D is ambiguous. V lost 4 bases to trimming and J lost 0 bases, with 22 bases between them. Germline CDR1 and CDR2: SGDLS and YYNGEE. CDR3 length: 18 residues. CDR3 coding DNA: TGTGCCAGCAGCCCCCGTCTGTCAACCATCGAGATGAACACTGAAGCTTTCTTT. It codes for CASSPRLSTIEMNTEAFF.